The 24 T cell receptor beta chains listed next were all sequenced from one sample in a study of blood T cell repertoires in COVID-19. Only in-frame clones appear in the TCRdb table, and some are missing; sequencing was by immunoSEQ multiplex PCR. The data hold fewer than 350,000 clones, with more than 80% observed a single time. Sequencing used peripheral blood. The receptor set was obtained from a woman in her thirties with COVID-19, enrolled during active disease.

V gene TRBV18 combines with J gene TRBJ1-1, with D possibly TRBD1 on 6 matching bases. Trimming stripped 1 base from V and 1 base from J, with 10 bases between. Germline V gene data show CDR1 as KGHSH and CDR2 as LQKENI. The CDR3 sequence is 15 residues long. CDR3 in amino acids: CASSPQTGQNTEAFF. As DNA, the CDR3 is TGTGCCAGCTCACCACAGACAGGACAGAACACTGAAGCTTTCTTT.

On this clone itself: This sample includes further DNA sequences coding for the same CDR3. The chain carries TRBV20-1 and TRBJ1-2, with TRBD1 identical over 10 bases. This CDR3 is built from 11 residues. Germline V CDR1 and CDR2: DFQATT, SNEGSKA (reference sequence). The V gene end was trimmed by 5 bases and the J gene end by 8 bases; junction bases not matched to a gene: 2. The CDR3 coding sequence is TGCAGTGCTGACAGGGGGCGCGGCTACACCTTC. Translating it yields CSADRGRGYTF.

The genes are TRBV5-1 and TRBJ2-2; weak D call: TRBD2 (5 bases). The ends were cut back, 5 bases at V and 4 bases at J, with 12 bases in the middle. The germline V gene has CDR1 SGHRS and CDR2 YFSETQ. The CDR3 is made up of 14 amino acids. The chain's CDR3 is CASRPARATGELFF. The CDR3 nucleotides read TGCGCCAGCAGGCCCGCGCGGGCCACCGGGGAGCTGTTTTTT.

The sample holds one count of this clone. This sequence joins TRBV5-6 and TRBJ1-2, with 11 bases matching TRBD1. V shed 0 bases and J 2 bases; nucleotides not matched to a gene: 6. CDR1 is SGHDT and CDR2 is YYEEEE in the germline V gene. The CDR3 consists of 17 residues. The CDR3 loop is CASSLVPGTGGNYGYTF. Here the CDR3 DNA reads TGTGCCAGCAGCTTGGTCCCCGGGACAGGGGGGAACTATGGCTACACCTTC.

The chain carries TRBV3-1 (or the pseudogene TRBV3-2) and TRBJ2-1; 11 nucleotides align to TRBD1. CDR1 and CDR2 (germline): LGHDT, YNNKEL (reference sequence). This CDR3 comprises 20 residues. Trimming at V came to 4 bases and at J to 3 bases, leaving 17 bases not matched to a gene. The CDR3 DNA reads as TGTGCCAGCAGCCCCCGTACGGGACAGGGGGGCAGATACCTCTACAATGAGCAGTTCTTC. Translation: CASSPRTGQGGRYLYNEQFF.

The CDR3 sequence is CASSKHPLNSPGNTIYF. As DNA, the CDR3 is TGTGCCAGCAGCAAACACCCCTTGAACAGCCCTGGAAACACCATATATTTT. This chain uses TRBV28 with TRBJ1-3, with D hard to call. CDR3 size: 17 residues. Per the germline V gene, CDR1 is MDHEN and CDR2 is SYDVKM. The V end lost 6 bases, the J end lost 2 bases, and 20 bases lay between the germline ends.

The J gene is TRBJ2-7, the V gene TRBV5-6; weak D call: TRBD2 (5 bases). Germline V gene sequence: CDR1 SGHDT, CDR2 YYEEEE. There are 12 residues in the CDR3. Deletions cut 7 bases from V and 4 bases from J, with 12 bases between. In nucleotides, the CDR3 is TGTGCCAGCCATCACTCGGGGTACGAGCAGTACTTC. Its protein product is CASHHSGYEQYF. The complete variable domain, with remaining parts taken from reference TRBV5-6 and TRBJ2-7, reads DAGVTQSPTHLIKTRGQQVTLRCSPKSGHDTVSWYQQALGQGPQFIFQYYEEEERQRGNFPDRFSGHQFPNYSSELNVNALLLGDSALYLCASHHSGYEQYFGPGTRLTVT.

V is TRBV5-1 and J is TRBJ2-5; TRBD1 matches 7 bases. J was trimmed by 2 bases and V by 5 bases; bases with no gene match: 6. CDR1 and CDR2 from the germline V gene are SGHRS and YFSETQ. This CDR3 is built from 14 residues. In nucleotides, the CDR3 is TGCGCCAGCAGACCGAGGGGGCTTCAAGAGACCCAGTACTTC. It encodes CASRPRGLQETQYF.

This chain uses TRBV7-3 with TRBJ2-1, with D possibly matching TRBD2 (6 bases). The V gene's germline CDR1 is SGHTA and CDR2 FQGTGA. This CDR3 is 16 amino acids long. V was shortened by 5 bases and J by 0 bases, with 14 bases between the two germline ends. CDR3: CASSPRIGSSYNEQFF. CDR3 bases: TGTGCCAGCAGCCCGAGGATCGGGAGCTCCTACAATGAGCAGTTCTTC. Drawing the rest from reference TRBV7-3 and TRBJ2-1, the complete variable domain is GAGVSQTPSNKVTEKGKYVELRCDPISGHTALYWYRQSLGQGPEFLIYFQGTGAADDSGLPNDRFFAVRPEGSVSTLKIQRTERGDSAVYLCASSPRIGSSYNEQFFGPGTRLTVL.

The chain links TRBV5-5 to TRBJ1-6; 7 nucleotides agree with TRBD1. V gave up 4 bases and J gave up 5 bases; unmatched junction bases: 6. This CDR3 is 15 amino acids long. CDR1 is SGHKS, CDR2 YYEKEE, per germline (reference sequence). CDR3 nucleotide sequence: TGTGCCAGCAGCCGACGACAGGGAGATAATTCACCCCTCCACTTT. It translates to CASSRRQGDNSPLHF.

The chain uses TRBV4-3 and TRBJ1-4; TRBD1 agrees at 9 bases. The CDR3 covers 15 residues. The germline V gene has CDR1 LGHNA and CDR2 YSLEER. Trimming removed 3 bases from V and 5 bases from J; junction bases left unmatched: 4. The CDR3 protein is CASSQDRGRNEKLFF. The CDR3 DNA reads as TGCGCCAGCAGCCAGGACAGGGGAAGGAATGAAAAACTGTTTTTT.

This chain uses TRBV30 with TRBJ1-3, with D hard to call. There are 14 residues in the CDR3. V lost 0 bases and J 8 bases, leaving 14 bases between the germline ends. The germline CDR1 and CDR2 sequences are GTSNPN and SVGIG (reference sequence). The CDR3 nucleotides read TGTGCCTGGAGTGTAGGTAGAGGGAGGCACACCATATATTTT. It is translated as CAWSVGRGRHTIYF.

This chain joins TRBV29-1 and TRBJ2-3; 9 bases are a match to TRBD1. Trimming cost V 5 bases and J 3 bases; bases outside gene matches: 6. This CDR3 has 14 amino acids. CDR1 is SQVTM and CDR2 is ANQGSEA in the germline V gene. The CDR3 reads CSVNGQGNTDTQYF. The CDR3 coding sequence is TGCAGCGTTAATGGACAGGGGAATACAGATACGCAGTATTTT.

This sequence joins TRBV2 and TRBJ2-7; weak D call: TRBD1 (7 bases). V lost 7 bases to trimming and J lost 4 bases, with 14 bases between them. Germline V gene sequence: CDR1 SNHLY, CDR2 FYNNEI. CDR3 size: 13 residues. The CDR3 sequence is CASMEGARYEQYF. The CDR3 DNA reads TGTGCCAGCATGGAGGGGGCTCGGTACGAGCAGTACTTC.

This clone was recorded a few times. This chain uses TRBV2 with TRBJ2-3; 9 nucleotides agree with TRBD2. Trimming cost V 4 bases and J 1 base; bases outside gene matches: 6. From germline, CDR1 is SNHLY and CDR2 FYNNEI. This CDR3 has 16 amino acids. The CDR3 nucleotides read TGTGCCAGCAGTGGGGCGATAGCGGGAGGCACAGATACGCAGTATTTT. Its protein is CASSGAIAGGTDTQYF.

The chain employs TRBV28 and TRBJ1-2; D is undetermined. The CDR3 extends over 15 amino acids. Trimming removed 2 bases from V and 3 bases from J, with 13 bases in between. Germline V gives CDR1 MDHEN, CDR2 SYDVKM. CDR3 DNA sequence: TGTGCCAGCAGTTTAGCCCAGGTGGGAGACTATGGCTACACCTTC. This sequence encodes CASSLAQVGDYGYTF.

Turning to this clone: The sample contains more than one DNA sequence encoding this CDR3. CDR3 sequence reads: CASSLGTGYNEQFF. In DNA, the CDR3 is TGCGCCAGCAGCTTGGGAACAGGTTACAATGAGCAGTTCTTC. The V call is TRBV5-1, the J call TRBJ2-1; D may be TRBD1 (5 bases). This CDR3 contains 14 residues. Trimming stripped 0 bases from V and 4 bases from J, with 8 bases between. Germline CDR1 reads SGHRS; CDR2 reads YFSETQ.

The CDR3 DNA follows: TGTGCCACCAGTGTTCAGGGGTACTCTGGAAACACCATATATTTT. Its translation is CATSVQGYSGNTIYF. V and J are TRBV24-1 and TRBJ1-3, with D possibly matching TRBD1 (6 bases). Germline values: CDR1 KGHDR, CDR2 SFDVKD. CDR3 length equals 15 residues. The germline V and J ends were trimmed by 5 bases and 0 bases, with 10 bases remaining between them.

In this sample, this clone turned up a few times. CDR3 nucleotide sequence: TGTGCCAGTAGTGCCAATGGTCAGTGGGCCGCGAACACTGAAGCTTTCTTT. Amino acids: CASSANGQWAANTEAFF. V gene TRBV19 combines with J gene TRBJ1-1; no clear D. The CDR3 length is 17 residues. V was shortened by 5 bases and J by 1 base, with 20 bases between the two germline ends. In germline, CDR1 is LNHDA, CDR2 SQIVND (reference sequence).

CDR3 sequence reads: CATSDPRGRADNEQFF. Written as DNA, the CDR3 is TGTGCCACCAGTGACCCGAGGGGGCGGGCCGACAATGAGCAGTTCTTC. The rearrangement uses TRBV24-1 and TRBJ2-1, with 7 bases aligning to TRBD1. Trimming took 4 bases from V and 5 from J; bases not matched to a gene: 10. This CDR3 contains 16 residues. CDR1 and CDR2 from the germline V gene are KGHDR and SFDVKD.

Only one count was recorded for this clone. Other nucleotide sequences in the sample specify the same CDR3. This chain joins TRBV2 and TRBJ1-1; 10 nucleotides match TRBD1. V was clipped by 5 bases and J by 4 bases; unmatched bases: 1. Germline V gene data show CDR1 as SNHLY and CDR2 as FYNNEI. There are 13 residues in the CDR3. Here the CDR3 reads CASSRDRGTEAFF. The CDR3 nucleotides are TGTGCCAGCAGTCGGGACAGGGGCACTGAAGCTTTCTTT.

The V and J genes are TRBV27 and TRBJ1-2; 8 nucleotides align to TRBD1. Germline V CDR1 and CDR2: MNHEY, SMNVEV (reference sequence). The CDR3 consists of 14 residues. Trimming at V came to 4 bases and at J to 8 bases, leaving 9 bases not matched to a gene. CDR3 loop: CASSSYRDRGGYTF. As DNA, the CDR3 is TGTGCCAGCAGTTCCTACCGTGACAGGGGAGGCTACACCTTC.

The CDR3 nucleotides read TGTGCCAGCAGTGAACGTAGGGCGGCTCAGAGGGAGTTCTTC. Protein product: CASSERRAAQREFF. V usage is TRBV2 and J usage is TRBJ2-1; D possibly corresponds to TRBD2 (5 bases). V lost 2 bases and J lost 14, with 19 bases in between. Germline CDR1 SNHLY, CDR2 FYNNEI. There are 14 residues in the CDR3.

V usage is TRBV11-2 and J usage is TRBJ1-1; tentative D call: TRBD1 (5 bases). V lost 3 bases and J lost 1, with 15 bases in between. This CDR3 contains 16 residues. Germline V CDR1 and CDR2: SGHAT, FQNNGV. In DNA form, the CDR3 reads TGTGCCAGCAGCTTTTCGGCAGGGATGAGGAACACTGAAGCTTTCTTT. Protein: CASSFSAGMRNTEAFF.